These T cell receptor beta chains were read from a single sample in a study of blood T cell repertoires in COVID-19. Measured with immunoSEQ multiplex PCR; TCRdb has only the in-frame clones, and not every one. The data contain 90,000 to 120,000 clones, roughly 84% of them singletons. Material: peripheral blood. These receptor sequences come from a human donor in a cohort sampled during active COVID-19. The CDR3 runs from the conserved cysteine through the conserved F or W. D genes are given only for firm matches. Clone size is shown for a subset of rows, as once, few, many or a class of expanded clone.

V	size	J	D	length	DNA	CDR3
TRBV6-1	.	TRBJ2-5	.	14	TGTGCCAGCAGTGAATGGGGGCCGGGGGAGACCCAGTACTTC	CASSEWGPGETQYF
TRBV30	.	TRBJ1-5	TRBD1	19	TGTGCCTGGAGTCTAAACCCACAGGGGGCGCAAGGTTTCAATCAGCCCCAGCATTTT	CAWSLNPQGAQGFNQPQHF
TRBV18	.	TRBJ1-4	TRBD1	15	TGTGCCAGCTCAGCCCGGACAGGGGTAACTGAAAAACTGTTTTTT	CASSARTGVTEKLFF
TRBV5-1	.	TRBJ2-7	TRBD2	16	TGCGCCAGCAGCTTGAGCCTAGCGGGAGAGGCCGACGAGCAGTACTTC	CASSLSLAGEADEQYF
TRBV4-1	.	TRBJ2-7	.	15	TGCGCCAGCAGCCAAGATCTAAGGACACCCTACGAGCAGTACTTC	CASSQDLRTPYEQYF
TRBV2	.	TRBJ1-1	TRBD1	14	TGTGCCAGCAGTAGCGGGACAGGGGAGGGTGAAGCTTTCTTT	CASSSGTGEGEAFF
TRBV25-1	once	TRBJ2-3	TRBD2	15	TGTGCCAGCAGTGACGTTCGAGCGGGGGGAGATACGCAGTATTTT	CASSDVRAGGDTQYF
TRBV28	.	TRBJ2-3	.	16	TGTGCCAGCAGTTTAGATCGAGGAAAAGATATTATGACGCAGTATTTT	CASSLDRGKDIMTQYF
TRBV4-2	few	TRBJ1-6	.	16	TGTGCCAGCAGCCCAAGGGGTATGGCCTATAATTCACCCCTCCACTTT	CASSPRGMAYNSPLHF
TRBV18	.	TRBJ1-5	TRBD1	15	TGTGCCAGCTCACCTAGGGAAGGGGGCACGGTGCCCCAGCATTTT	CASSPREGGTVPQHF
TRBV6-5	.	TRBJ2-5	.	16	TGTGCCAGCAGTTACAGGACAGTGCTACCCCAAGAGACCCAGTACTTC	CASSYRTVLPQETQYF
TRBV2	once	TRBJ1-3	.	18	TGTGCCAGCAGTGAACCTTTAGGTCCGGGTGCCTCTGGAAACACCATATATTTT	CASSEPLGPGASGNTIYF
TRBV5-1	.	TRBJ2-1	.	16	TGCGCCAGCAGTTACGAGCCCTCGACAGGCTACAATGAGCAGTTCTTC	CASSYEPSTGYNEQFF
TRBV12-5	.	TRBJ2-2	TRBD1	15	TGTGCTAGTGGTGTCGGGACAGGGGGCCCCGGGGAGCTGTTTTTT	CASGVGTGGPGELFF
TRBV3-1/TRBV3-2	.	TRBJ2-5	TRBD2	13	TGTGCCAGCAGCCACCTAGCGGAAGAGACCCAGTACTTC	CASSHLAEETQYF